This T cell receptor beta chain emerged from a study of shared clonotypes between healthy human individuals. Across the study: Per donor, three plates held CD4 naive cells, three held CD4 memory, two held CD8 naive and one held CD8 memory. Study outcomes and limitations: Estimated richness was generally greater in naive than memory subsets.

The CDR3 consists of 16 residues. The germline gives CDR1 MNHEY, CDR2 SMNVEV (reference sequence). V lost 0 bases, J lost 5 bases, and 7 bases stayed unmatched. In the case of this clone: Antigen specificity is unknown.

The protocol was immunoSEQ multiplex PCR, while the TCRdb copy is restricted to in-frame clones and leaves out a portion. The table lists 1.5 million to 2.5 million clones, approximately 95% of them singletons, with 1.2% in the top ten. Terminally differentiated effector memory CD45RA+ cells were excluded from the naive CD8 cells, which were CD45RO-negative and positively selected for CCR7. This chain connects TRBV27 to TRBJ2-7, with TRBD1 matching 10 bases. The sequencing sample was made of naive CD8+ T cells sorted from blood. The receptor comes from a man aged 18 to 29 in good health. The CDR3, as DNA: TGTGCCAGCAGTTTATCAGCCGGGACAGGGGTCCACGAGCAGTACTTC. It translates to CASSLSAGTGVHEQYF.